This record concerns one T cell receptor (beta chain) sequence. The sample comes from a study of blood T cell repertoires in COVID-19. In the original workflow: Reference gene primer amplification gave nucleated cell count estimates. The repertoire was sequenced with immunoSEQ multiplex PCR; TCRdb's copy has only in-frame clones and lacks some. D and trimming come from the DNA, and the V and J calls and clone size come from that table. Of around 450,000 clones in the sample, approximately 90% were seen once. Recovery meant two consecutive negative NP/OP PCR tests, professional clearance, or resolved symptoms. V dropped 6 bases and J dropped 5 bases, with 16 bases sitting between them. The CDR3 loop spans 14 amino acids. Germline CDR1 reads MNHEY; CDR2 reads SVGAGI.

V gene TRBV6-5 combines with J gene TRBJ2-5, with a possible D match to TRBD2 (5 bases). The sequence was collected from a woman younger than 35 who had recovered from COVID-19. The source material was PBMCs or T cells enriched from blood (not recorded which). CDR3 amino acids: CASSPWTGEETQYF. The CDR3 DNA reads TGTGCCAGCAGCCCCTGGACCGGGGAGGAGACCCAGTACTTC.